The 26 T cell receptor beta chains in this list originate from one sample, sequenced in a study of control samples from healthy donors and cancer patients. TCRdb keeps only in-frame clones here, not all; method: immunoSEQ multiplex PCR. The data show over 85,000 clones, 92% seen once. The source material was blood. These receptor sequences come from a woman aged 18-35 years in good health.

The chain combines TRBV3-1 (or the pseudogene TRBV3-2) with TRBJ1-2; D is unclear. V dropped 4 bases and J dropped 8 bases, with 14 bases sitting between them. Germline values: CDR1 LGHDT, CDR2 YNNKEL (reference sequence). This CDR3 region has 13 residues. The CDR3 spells CASSPSGVHGYTF. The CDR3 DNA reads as TGTGCCAGCAGCCCGTCCGGGGTCCACGGCTACACCTTC.

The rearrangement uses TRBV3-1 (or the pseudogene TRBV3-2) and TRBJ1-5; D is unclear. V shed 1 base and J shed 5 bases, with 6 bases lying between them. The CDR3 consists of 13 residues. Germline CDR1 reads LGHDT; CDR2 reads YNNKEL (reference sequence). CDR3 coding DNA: TGTGCCAGCAGCCAAGTGTGGGATCAGCCCCAGCATTTT. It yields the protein CASSQVWDQPQHF.

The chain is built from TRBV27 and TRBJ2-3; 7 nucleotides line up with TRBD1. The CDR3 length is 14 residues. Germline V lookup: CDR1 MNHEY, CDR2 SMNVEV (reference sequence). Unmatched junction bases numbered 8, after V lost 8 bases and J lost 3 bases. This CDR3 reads CASDWGRGTDTQYF. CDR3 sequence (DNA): TGTGCCAGCGACTGGGGCAGGGGGACAGATACGCAGTATTTT.

CDR3: CASSSGRNQPQHF. CDR3 bases: TGTGCCAGCAGTTCCGGCCGCAATCAGCCCCAGCATTTT. The chain couples TRBV28 to TRBJ1-5; no reliable D call. Germline V CDR1 and CDR2: MDHEN, SYDVKM. This CDR3 spans 13 amino acids. V dropped 4 bases and J dropped 2 bases, with 6 bases sitting between them.

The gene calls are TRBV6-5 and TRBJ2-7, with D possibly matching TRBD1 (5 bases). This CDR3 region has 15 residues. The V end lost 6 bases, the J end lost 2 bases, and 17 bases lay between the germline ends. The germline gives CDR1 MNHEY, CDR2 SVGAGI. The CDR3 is CASSSVWGRAYEQYF. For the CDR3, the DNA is TGTGCCAGCAGCTCCGTGTGGGGCCGGGCCTACGAGCAGTACTTC.

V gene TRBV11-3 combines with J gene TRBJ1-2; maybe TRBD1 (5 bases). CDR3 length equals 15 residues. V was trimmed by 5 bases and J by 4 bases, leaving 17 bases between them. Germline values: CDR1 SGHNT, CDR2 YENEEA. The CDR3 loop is CASSPTGAGGYGYTF. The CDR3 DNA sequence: TGTGCCAGCAGCCCTACAGGCGCGGGAGGCTATGGCTACACCTTC.

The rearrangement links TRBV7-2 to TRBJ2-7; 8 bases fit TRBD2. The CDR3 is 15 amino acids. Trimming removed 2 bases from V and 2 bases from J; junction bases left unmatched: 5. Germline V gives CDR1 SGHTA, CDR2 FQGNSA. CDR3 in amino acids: CASSLRTSRTYEQYF. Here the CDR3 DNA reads TGTGCCAGCAGCTTACGGACTAGCCGAACCTACGAGCAGTACTTC. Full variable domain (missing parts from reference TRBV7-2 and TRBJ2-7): GAGVSQSPSNKVTEKGKDVELRCDPISGHTALYWYRQSLGQGLEFLIYFQGNSAPDKSGLPSDRFSAERTGGSVSTLTIQRTQQEDSAVYLCASSLRTSRTYEQYFGPGTRLTVT.

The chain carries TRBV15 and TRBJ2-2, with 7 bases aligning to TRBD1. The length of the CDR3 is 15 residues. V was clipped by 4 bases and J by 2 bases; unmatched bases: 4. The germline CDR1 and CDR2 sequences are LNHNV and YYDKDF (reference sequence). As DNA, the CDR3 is TGTGCCACCAGCACCGGGGACAGTAACACCGGGGAGCTGTTTTTT. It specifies CATSTGDSNTGELFF. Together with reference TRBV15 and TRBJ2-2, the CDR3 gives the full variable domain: DAMVIQNPRYQVTQFGKPVTLSCSQTLNHNVMYWYQQKSSQAPKLLFHYYDKDFNNEADTPDNFQSRRPNTSFCFLDIRSPGLGDTAMYLCATSTGDSNTGELFFGEGSRLTVL.

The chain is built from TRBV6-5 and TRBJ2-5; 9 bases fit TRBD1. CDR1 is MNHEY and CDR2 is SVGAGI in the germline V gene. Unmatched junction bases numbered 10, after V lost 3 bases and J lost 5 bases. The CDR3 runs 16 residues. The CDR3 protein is CASSYAGQGLSETQYF. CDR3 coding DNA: TGTGCCAGCAGTTATGCCGGACAGGGGTTGAGCGAGACCCAGTACTTC.

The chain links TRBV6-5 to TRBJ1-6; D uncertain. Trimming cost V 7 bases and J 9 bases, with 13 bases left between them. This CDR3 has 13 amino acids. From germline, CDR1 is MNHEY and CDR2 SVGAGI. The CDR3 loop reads CASIGSWVSPLHF. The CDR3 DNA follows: TGTGCCAGCATAGGCAGCTGGGTTTCACCCCTCCACTTT.

The CDR3 loop is CASSLTGGNQPQHF. The CDR3 nucleotides read TGTGCCAGCAGCTTAACGGGGGGCAATCAGCCCCAGCATTTT. The chain couples TRBV7-3 to TRBJ1-5; tentatively, D is TRBD1 (5 bases). There are 14 residues in the CDR3. Germline V gene sequence: CDR1 SGHTA, CDR2 FQGTGA. The V gene lost 0 bases and the J gene lost 2 bases, with 5 bases spanning the gap.

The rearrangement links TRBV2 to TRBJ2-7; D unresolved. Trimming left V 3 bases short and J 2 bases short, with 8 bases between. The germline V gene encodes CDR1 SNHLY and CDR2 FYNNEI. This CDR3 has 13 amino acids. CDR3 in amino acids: CASSEEITYEQYF. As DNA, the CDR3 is TGTGCCAGCAGTGAGGAGATTACCTACGAGCAGTACTTC.

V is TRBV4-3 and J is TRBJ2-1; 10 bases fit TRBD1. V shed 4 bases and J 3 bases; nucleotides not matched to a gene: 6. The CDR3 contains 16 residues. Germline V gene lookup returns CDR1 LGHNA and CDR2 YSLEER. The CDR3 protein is CASSPQGQGNYNEQFF. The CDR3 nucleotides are TGCGCCAGCAGCCCCCAGGGACAGGGGAACTACAATGAGCAGTTCTTC.

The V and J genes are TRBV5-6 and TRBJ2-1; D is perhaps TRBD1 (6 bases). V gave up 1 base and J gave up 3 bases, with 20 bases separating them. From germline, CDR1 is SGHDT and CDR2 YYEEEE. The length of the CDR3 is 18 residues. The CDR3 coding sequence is TGTGCCAGCAGCTTGACCCAGGGACATGGGGCCATCTACAATGAGCAGTTCTTC. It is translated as CASSLTQGHGAIYNEQFF.

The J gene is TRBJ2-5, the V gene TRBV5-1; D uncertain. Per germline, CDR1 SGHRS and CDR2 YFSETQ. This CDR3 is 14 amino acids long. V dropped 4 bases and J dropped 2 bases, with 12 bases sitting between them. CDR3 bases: TGCGCCAGCAGCCTAGAGTGGCAGCAAGAGACCCAGTACTTC. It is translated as CASSLEWQQETQYF.

The DNA of the CDR3 is TGTGCCAGCAGCTTCGAATCTAACTATGGCTACACCTTC. This sequence encodes CASSFESNYGYTF. The chain has TRBV7-2 and TRBJ1-2; D gene ambiguous. The CDR3 covers 13 residues. Trimming cost V 3 bases and J 0 bases, with 5 bases left between them. The germline V gene encodes CDR1 SGHTA and CDR2 FQGNSA.

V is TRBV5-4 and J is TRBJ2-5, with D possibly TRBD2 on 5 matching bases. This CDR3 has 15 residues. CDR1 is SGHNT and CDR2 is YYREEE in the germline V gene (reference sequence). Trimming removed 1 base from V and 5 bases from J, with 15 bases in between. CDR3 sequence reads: CASSLISGPLETQYF. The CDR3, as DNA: TGTGCCAGCAGCTTGATAAGCGGACCCCTGGAGACCCAGTACTTC. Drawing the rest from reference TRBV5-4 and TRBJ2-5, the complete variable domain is ETGVTQSPTHLIKTRGQQVTLRCSSQSGHNTVSWYQQALGQGPQFIFQYYREEENGRGNFPPRFSGLQFPNYSSELNVNALELDDSALYLCASSLISGPLETQYFGPGTRLLVL.

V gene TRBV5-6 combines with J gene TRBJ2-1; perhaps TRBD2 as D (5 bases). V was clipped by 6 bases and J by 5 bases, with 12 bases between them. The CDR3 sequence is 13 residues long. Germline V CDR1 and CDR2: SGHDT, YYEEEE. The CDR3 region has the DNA TGTGCCAGCACCCAAGCGGTCGACAATGAGCAGTTCTTC. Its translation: CASTQAVDNEQFF.

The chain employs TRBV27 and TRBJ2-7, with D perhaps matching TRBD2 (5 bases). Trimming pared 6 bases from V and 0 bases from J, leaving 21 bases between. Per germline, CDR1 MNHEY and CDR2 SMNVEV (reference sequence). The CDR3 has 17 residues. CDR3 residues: CASSSRLAKKNSYEQYF. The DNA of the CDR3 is TGTGCCAGCAGCTCCAGGCTAGCAAAGAAGAACTCCTACGAGCAGTACTTC.

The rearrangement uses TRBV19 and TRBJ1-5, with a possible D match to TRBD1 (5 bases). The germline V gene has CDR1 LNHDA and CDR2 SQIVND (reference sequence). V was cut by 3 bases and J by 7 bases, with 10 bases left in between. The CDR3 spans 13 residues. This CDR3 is CASSIGRGQPQHF. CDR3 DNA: TGTGCCAGTAGTATTGGGCGGGGGCAGCCCCAGCATTTT.

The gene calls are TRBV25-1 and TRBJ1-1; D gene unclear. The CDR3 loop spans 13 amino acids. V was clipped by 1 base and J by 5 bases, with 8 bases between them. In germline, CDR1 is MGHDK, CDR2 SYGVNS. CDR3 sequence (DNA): TGTGCCAGCAGTGAATTAACGTCGACTGAAGCTTTCTTT. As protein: CASSELTSTEAFF.

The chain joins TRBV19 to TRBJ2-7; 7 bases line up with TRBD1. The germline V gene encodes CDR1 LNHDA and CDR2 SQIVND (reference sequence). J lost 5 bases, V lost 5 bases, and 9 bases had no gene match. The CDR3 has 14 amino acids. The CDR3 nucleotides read TGTGCCAGTAGTGGGGAAGCGACAGGGCACGAGCAGTACTTC. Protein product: CASSGEATGHEQYF. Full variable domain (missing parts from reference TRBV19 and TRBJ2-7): DGGITQSPKYLFRKEGQNVTLSCEQNLNHDAMYWYRQDPGQGLRLIYYSQIVNDFQKGDIAEGYSVSREKKESFPLTVTSAQKNPTAFYLCASSGEATGHEQYFGPGTRLTVT.

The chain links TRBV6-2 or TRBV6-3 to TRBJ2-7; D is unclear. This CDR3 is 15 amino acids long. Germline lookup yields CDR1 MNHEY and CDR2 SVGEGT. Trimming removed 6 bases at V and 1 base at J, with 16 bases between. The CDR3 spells CASSNPPKGSYEQYF. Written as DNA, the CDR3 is TGTGCCAGCAGCAACCCCCCTAAAGGGTCCTACGAGCAGTACTTC.

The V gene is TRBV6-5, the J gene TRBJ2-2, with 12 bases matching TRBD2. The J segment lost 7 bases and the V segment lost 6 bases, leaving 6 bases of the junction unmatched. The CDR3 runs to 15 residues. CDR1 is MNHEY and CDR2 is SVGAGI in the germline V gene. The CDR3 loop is CASRPTSGGNGELFF. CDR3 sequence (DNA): TGTGCCAGCAGACCTACTAGCGGGGGGAACGGGGAGCTGTTTTTT.

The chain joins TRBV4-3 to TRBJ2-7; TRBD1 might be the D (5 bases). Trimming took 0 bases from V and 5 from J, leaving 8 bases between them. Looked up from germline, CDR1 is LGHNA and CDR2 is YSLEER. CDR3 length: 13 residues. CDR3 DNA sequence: TGCGCCAGCAGCCAAGATCAGGGAAACGAGCAGTACTTC. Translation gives CASSQDQGNEQYF.

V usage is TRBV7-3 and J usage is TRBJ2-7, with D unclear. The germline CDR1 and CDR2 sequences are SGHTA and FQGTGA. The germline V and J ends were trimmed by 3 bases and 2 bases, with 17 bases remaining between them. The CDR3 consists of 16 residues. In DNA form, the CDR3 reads TGTGCCAGCAGCTTCTATGCGCCGACCGCCCCCTACGAGCAGTACTTC. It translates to CASSFYAPTAPYEQYF.